This TCR beta chain is drawn from a study of blood T cell repertoires in COVID-19. Whole-study context: Acute-phase and convalescent COVID-19 samples originated in the United States, Italy and Spain. The analysed material was cDNA or gDNA that came from T cells, B-cell-depleted T cells, or PBMCs.

Germline loops: CDR1 SGHNT, CDR2 YYREEE (reference sequence). The CDR3 sequence is 16 residues long. The ends lost 4 bases at V and 5 bases at J; junction bases unmatched: 8. As originally analysed: Estimation of nucleated cell counts was performed using reference gene primer amplification. Method: immunoSEQ multiplex PCR; TCRdb's copy keeps in-frame clones and lacks some. The V and J calls and clone size were taken over from that table, and D and trimming were inferred from the DNA. This table holds 150,000 to 200,000 clones, around 82% found once. The receptor was derived from a man in his 60s with active or convalescent COVID-19. Sequenced: peripheral blood. The genes are TRBV5-4 and TRBJ1-6; TRBD1 matches 8 bases. In DNA form, the CDR3 reads TGTGCCAGCAGCATAGGACAGGGAAATAATAATTCACCCCTCCACTTT. This encodes CASSIGQGNNNSPLHF.